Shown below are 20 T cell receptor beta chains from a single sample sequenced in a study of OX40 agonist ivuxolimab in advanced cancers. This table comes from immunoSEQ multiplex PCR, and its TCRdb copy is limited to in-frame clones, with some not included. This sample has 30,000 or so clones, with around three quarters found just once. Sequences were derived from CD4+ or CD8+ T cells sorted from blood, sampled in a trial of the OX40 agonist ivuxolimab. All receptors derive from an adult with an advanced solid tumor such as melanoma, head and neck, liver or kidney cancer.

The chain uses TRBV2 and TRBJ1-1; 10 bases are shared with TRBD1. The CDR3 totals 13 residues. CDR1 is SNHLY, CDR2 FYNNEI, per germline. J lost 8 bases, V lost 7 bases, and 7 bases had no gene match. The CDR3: CASTGDRGAEAFF. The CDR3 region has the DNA TGTGCCAGCACTGGGGACAGGGGTGCAGAAGCTTTCTTT.

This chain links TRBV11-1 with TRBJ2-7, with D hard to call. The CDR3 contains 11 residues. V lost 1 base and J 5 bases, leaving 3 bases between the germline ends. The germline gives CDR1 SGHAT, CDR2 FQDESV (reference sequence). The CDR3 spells CASSLGDEQYF. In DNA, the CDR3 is TGTGCCAGCAGCTTAGGAGACGAGCAGTACTTC.

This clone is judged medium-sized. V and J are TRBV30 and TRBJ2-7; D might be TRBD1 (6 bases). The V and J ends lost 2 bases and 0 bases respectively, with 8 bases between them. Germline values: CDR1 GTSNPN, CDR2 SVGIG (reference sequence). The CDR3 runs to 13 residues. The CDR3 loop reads CAWSQGISYEQYF. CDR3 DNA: TGTGCCTGGAGTCAGGGGATCTCCTACGAGCAGTACTTC.

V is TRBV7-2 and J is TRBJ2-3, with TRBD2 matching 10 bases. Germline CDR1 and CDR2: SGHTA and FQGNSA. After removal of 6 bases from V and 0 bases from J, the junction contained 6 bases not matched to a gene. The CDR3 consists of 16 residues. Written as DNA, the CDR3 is TGTGCCAGCAGTTGGACTAGCGGAGTTAGCACAGATACGCAGTATTTT. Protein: CASSWTSGVSTDTQYF.

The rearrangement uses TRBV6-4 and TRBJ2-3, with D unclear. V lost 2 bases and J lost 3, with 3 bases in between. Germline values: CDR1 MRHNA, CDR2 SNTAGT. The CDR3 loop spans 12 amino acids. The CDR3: CASSDQTDTQYF. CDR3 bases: TGTGCCAGCAGTGACCAAACAGATACGCAGTATTTT.

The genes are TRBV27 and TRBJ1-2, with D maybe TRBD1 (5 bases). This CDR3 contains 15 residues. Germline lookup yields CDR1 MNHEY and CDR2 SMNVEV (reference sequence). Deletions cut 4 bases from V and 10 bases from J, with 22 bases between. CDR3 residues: CASSSLGFLGTDYTF. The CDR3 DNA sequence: TGTGCCAGCAGTTCCTTAGGGTTTTTAGGGACGGACTACACCTTC.

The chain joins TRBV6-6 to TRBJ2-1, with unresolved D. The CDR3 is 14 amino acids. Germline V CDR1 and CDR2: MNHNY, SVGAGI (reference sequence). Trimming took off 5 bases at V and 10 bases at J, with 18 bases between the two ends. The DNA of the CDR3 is TGTGCCAGCAGTCCTATCATCCCGTCTCGGGAGCAGTTCTTC. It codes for CASSPIIPSREQFF.

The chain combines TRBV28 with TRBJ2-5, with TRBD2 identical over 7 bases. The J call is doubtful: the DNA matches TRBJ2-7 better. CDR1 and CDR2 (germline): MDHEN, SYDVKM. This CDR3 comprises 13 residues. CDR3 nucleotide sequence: TGTGCCACGTTAACAGCGGGGCCCTACGAGCAGTACTTC. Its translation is CATLTAGPYEQYF.

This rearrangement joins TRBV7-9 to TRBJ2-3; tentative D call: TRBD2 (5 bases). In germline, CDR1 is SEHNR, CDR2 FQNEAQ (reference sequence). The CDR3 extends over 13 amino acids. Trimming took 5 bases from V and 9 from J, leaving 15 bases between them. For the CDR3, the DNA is TGTGCCAGCAGCCTTCAACATCCGGGAACGCAGTATTTT. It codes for CASSLQHPGTQYF.

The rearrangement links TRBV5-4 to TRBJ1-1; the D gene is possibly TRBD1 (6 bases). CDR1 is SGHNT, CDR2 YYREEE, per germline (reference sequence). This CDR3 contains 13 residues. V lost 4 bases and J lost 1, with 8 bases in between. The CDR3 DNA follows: TGTGCCAGCAGCGCGGGACAGAACACTGAAGCTTTCTTT. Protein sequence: CASSAGQNTEAFF.

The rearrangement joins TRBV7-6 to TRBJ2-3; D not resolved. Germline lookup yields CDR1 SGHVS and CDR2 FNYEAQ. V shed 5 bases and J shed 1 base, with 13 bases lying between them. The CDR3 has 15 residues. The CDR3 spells CASSRSSRGTDTQYF. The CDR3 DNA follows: TGTGCCAGCAGCCGAAGCAGTCGCGGCACAGATACGCAGTATTTT.

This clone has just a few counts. The CDR3 region is CASREGTFHSGANVLTF. The CDR3 DNA reads as TGTGCCAGTAGAGAAGGGACATTCCACTCTGGGGCCAACGTCCTGACTTTC. The chain employs TRBV19 and TRBJ2-6; perhaps TRBD1 as D (6 bases). Looked up from germline, CDR1 is LNHDA and CDR2 is SQIVND (reference sequence). V was shortened by 6 bases and J by 0 bases, with 15 bases between the two germline ends. CDR3 size: 17 residues.

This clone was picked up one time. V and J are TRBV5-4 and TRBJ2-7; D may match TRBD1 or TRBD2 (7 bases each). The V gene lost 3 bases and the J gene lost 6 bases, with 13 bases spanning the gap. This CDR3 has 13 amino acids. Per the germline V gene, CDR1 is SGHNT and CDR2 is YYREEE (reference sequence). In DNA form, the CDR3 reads TGTGCCAGCAGCTGGAGCGGGACAGCCGAGCAGTACTTC. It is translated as CASSWSGTAEQYF.

The CDR3 loop is CASSPRTGGTGELFF. The CDR3 coding sequence is TGTGCCAGTAGTCCGCGGACAGGGGGCACCGGGGAGCTGTTTTTT. This chain joins TRBV19 and TRBJ2-2, with 10 bases identical to TRBD1. Germline V gene lookup returns CDR1 LNHDA and CDR2 SQIVND (reference sequence). This CDR3 is 15 amino acids long. V lost 5 bases to trimming and J lost 4 bases; unmatched junction nucleotides: 4.

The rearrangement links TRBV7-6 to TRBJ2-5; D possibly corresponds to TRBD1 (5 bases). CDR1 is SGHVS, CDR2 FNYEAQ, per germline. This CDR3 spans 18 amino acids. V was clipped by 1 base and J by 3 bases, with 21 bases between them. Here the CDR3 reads CASSLVRRYVTEKETQYF. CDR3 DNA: TGTGCCAGCAGCTTAGTACGTAGATACGTGACAGAAAAAGAGACCCAGTACTTC.

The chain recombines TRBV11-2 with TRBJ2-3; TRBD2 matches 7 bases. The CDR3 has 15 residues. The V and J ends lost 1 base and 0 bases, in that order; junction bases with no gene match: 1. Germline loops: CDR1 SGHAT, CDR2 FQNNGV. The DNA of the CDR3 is TGTGCCAGCAGCTTAGCGGGGGGAAGCACAGATACGCAGTATTTT. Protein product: CASSLAGGSTDTQYF. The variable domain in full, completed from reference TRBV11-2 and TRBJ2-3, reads EAGVAQSPRYKIIEKRQSVAFWCNPISGHATLYWYQQILGQGPKLLIQFQNNGVVDDSQLPKDRFSAERLKGVDSTLKIQPAKLEDSAVYLCASSLAGGSTDTQYFGPGTRLTVL.

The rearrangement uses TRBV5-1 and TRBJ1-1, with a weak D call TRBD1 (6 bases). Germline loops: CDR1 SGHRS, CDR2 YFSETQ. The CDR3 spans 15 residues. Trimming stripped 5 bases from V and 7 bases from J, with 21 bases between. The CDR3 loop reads CASRTFTNSGDEAFF. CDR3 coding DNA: TGCGCCAGCAGAACCTTCACAAACTCAGGGGATGAAGCTTTCTTT.

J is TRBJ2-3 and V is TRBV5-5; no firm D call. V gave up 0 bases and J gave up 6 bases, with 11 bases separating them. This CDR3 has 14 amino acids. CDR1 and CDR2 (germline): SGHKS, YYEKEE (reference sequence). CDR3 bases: TGTGCCAGCAGCTTGGGGCGGTACACGGATACGCAGTATTTT. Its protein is CASSLGRYTDTQYF.

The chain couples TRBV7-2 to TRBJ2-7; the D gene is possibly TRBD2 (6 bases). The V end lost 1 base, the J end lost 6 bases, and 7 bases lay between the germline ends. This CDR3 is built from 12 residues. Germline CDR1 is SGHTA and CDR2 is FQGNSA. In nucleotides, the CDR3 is TGTGCCAGCAGCTTAGTGGGACTCGAGCAGTACTTC. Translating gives CASSLVGLEQYF.

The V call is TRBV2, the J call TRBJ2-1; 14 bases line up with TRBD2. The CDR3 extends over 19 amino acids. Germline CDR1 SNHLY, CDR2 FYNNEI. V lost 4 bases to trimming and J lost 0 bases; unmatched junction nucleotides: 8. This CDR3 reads CASSGKTSGGASSYNEQFF. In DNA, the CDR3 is TGTGCCAGCAGTGGGAAGACTAGCGGGGGGGCCAGCTCCTACAATGAGCAGTTCTTC.